This T cell receptor (beta chain) was obtained from a study of human CD8 memory T cell subsets. The table lists this clonotype with many counts. This CDR3 has 14 amino acids. With 6 bases clipped from V and 5 bases from J, the junction kept 7 bases outside the gene matches. Germline values: CDR1 SQVTM, CDR2 ANQGSEA. Production of TCR beta libraries used UMI-labeled 5' RACE as the method. TCRdb recomputed calls from the 5' RACE reads with MiXCR, one row per CDR3 protein. The table lists thousands of distinct CDR3 sequences, roughly 3.9% of them singletons. The sequence came from a human donor in good health. Sequenced sample: CD8+ T cells from PBMCs. The rearrangement uses TRBV29-1 and TRBJ2-3; 11 bases are a match to TRBD2. The CDR3 region is CSVELAGDEDTQYF. CDR3 DNA sequence: TGCAGCGTCGAACTAGCGGGGGACGAAGATACGCAGTATTTT.